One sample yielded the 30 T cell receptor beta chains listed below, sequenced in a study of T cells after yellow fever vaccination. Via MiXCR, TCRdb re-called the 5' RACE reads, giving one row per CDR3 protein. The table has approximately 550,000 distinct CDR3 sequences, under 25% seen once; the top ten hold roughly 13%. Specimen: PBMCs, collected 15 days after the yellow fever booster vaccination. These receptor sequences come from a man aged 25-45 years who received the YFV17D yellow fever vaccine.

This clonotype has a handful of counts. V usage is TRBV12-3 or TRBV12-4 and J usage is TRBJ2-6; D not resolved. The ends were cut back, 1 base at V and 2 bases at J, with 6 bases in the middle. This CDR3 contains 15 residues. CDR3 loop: CASSLDLAGANVLTF. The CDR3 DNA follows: TGTGCCAGCAGTTTAGACCTGGCTGGGGCCAACGTCCTGACTTTC.

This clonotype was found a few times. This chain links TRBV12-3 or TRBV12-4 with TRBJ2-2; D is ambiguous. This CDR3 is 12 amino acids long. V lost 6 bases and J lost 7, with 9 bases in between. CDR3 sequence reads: CASSLPSGELFF. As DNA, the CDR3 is TGTGCCAGCAGCCTACCAAGCGGGGAGCTGTTTTTT.

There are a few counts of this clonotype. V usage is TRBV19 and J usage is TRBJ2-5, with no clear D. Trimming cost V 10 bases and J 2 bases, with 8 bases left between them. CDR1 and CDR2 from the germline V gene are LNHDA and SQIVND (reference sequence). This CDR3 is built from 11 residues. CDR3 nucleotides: TGTGCCACCCACGCTCAAGAGACCCAGTACTTC. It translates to CATHAQETQYF. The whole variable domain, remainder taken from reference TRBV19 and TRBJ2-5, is DGGITQSPKYLFRKEGQNVTLSCEQNLNHDAMYWYRQDPGQGLRLIYYSQIVNDFQKGDIAEGYSVSREKKESFPLTVTSAQKNPTAFYLCATHAQETQYFGPGTRLLVL.

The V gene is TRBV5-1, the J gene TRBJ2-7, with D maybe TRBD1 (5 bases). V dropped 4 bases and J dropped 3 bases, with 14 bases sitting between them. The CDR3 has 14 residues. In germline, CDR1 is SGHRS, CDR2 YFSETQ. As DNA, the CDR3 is TGCGCCAGCAGCGACCGACTCAGGGACTACGAGCAGTACTTC. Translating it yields CASSDRLRDYEQYF.

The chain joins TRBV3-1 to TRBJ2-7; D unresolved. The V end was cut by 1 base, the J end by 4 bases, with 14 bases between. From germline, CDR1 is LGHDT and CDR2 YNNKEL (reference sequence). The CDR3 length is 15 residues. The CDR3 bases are TGTGCCAGCAGCCAAGGCCCCGCAGAACCATACGAGCAGTACTTC. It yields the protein CASSQGPAEPYEQYF.

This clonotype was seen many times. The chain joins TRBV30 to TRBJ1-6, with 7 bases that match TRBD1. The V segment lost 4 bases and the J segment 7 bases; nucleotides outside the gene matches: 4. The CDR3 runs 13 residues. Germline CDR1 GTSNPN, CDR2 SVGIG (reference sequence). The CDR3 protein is CAWTGTENSPLHF. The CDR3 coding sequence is TGTGCCTGGACCGGGACAGAAAATTCACCCCTCCACTTT.

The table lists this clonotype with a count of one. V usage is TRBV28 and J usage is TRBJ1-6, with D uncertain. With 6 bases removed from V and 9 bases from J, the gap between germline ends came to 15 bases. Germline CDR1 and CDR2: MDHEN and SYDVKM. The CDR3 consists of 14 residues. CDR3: CASRPQRATSPLHF. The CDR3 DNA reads TGTGCCAGCAGGCCGCAAAGGGCGACTTCACCCCTCCACTTT.

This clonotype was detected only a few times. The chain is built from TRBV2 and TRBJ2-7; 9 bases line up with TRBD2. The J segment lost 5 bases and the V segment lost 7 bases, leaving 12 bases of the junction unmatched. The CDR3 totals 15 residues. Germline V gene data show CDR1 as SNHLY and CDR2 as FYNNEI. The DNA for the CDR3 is TGTGCCAGCAACCAGGGGCGAGCGGGAGGAAACGAGCAGTACTTC. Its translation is CASNQGRAGGNEQYF.

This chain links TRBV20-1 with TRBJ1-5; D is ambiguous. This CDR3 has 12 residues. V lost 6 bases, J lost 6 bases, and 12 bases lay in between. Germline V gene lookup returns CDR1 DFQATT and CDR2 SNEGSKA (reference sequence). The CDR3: CSAQSGFQPQHF. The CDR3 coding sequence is TGCAGTGCACAGTCGGGGTTTCAGCCCCAGCATTTT.

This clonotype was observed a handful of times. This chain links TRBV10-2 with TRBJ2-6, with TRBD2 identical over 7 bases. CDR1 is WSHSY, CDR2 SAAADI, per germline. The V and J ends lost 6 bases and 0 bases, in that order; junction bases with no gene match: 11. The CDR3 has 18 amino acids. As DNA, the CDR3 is TGCGCCAGCAGCAATCTAGCGGTTGAAATCTCTGGGGCCAACGTCCTGACTTTC. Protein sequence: CASSNLAVEISGANVLTF.

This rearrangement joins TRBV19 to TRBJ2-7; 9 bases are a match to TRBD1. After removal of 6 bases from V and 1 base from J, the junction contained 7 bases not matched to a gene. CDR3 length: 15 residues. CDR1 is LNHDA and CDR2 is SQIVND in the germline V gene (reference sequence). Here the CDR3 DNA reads TGTGCCAGTAGAACGGGGGGACAGGGTTCCTACGAGCAGTACTTC. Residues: CASRTGGQGSYEQYF.

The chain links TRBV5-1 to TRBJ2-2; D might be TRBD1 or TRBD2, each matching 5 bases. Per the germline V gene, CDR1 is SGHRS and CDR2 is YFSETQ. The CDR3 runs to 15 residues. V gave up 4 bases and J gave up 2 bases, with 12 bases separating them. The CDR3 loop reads CASSPPGPNTGELFF. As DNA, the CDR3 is TGCGCCAGCAGCCCCCCGGGACCAAACACCGGGGAGCTGTTTTTT.

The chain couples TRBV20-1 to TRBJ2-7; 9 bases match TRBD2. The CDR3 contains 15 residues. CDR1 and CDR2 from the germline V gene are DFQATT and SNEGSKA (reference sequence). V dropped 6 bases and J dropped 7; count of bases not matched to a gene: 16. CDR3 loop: CSAPPLAGSGAEQYF. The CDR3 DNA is TGCAGTGCCCCCCCCCTAGCGGGGTCCGGTGCGGAGCAGTACTTC.

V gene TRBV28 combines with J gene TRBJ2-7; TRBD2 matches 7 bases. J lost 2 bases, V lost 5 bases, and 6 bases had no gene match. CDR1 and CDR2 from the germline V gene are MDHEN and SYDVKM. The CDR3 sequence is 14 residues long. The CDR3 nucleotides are TGTGCCAGCAGTCCCGGGGGGTTAGCCTACGAGCAGTACTTC. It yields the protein CASSPGGLAYEQYF.

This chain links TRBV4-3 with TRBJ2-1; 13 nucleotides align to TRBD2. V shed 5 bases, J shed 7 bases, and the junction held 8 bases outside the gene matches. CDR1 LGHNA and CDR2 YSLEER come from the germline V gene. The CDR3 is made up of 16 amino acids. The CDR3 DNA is TGCGCCAGCAGCTTTGGACTAGCGGGAGTCGGGAATGAGCAGTTCTTC. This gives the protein CASSFGLAGVGNEQFF.

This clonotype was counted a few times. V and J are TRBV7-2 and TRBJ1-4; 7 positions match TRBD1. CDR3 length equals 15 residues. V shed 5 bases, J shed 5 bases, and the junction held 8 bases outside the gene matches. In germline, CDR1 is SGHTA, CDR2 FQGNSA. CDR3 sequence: CASSVAGTENEKLFF. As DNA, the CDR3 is TGTGCCAGCAGCGTGGCCGGGACAGAGAATGAAAAACTGTTTTTT.

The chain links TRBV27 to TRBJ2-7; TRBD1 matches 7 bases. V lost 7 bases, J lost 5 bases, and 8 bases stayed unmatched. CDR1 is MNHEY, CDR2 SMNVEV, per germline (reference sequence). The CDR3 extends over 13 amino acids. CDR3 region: CASKGAGENEQYF. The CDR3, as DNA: TGTGCCAGCAAGGGGGCCGGGGAAAACGAGCAGTACTTC.

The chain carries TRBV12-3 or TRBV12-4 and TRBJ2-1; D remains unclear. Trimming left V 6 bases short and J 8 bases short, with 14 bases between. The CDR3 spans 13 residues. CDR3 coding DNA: TGTGCCAGCAGCCAAGGCCAGGCGGATGAGCAGTTCTTC. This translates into CASSQGQADEQFF.

CDR3 sequence: CASSQDGSAGYEQYF. The DNA for the CDR3 is TGCGCCAGCAGCCAAGATGGGTCGGCGGGCTACGAGCAGTACTTC. The chain couples TRBV4-3 to TRBJ2-7; D may be TRBD2 (5 bases). CDR1 is LGHNA and CDR2 is YSLEER in the germline V gene. With 0 bases removed from V and 3 bases from J, the gap between germline ends came to 12 bases. This CDR3 comprises 15 residues.

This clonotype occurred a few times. The CDR3 is CASSVDFNNEQFF. CDR3 in DNA: TGTGCCAGCAGCGTAGACTTTAACAATGAGCAGTTCTTC. The J gene is TRBJ2-1, the V gene TRBV7-2; D remains unclear. The germline V gene encodes CDR1 SGHTA and CDR2 FQGNSA. This CDR3 has 13 amino acids. Trimming removed 5 bases at V and 5 bases at J, with 10 bases between. Full variable domain (remainder filled in from reference TRBV7-2 and TRBJ2-1): GAGVSQSPSNKVTEKGKDVELRCDPISGHTALYWYRQSLGQGLEFLIYFQGNSAPDKSGLPSDRFSAERTGGSVSTLTIQRTQQEDSAVYLCASSVDFNNEQFFGPGTRLTVL.

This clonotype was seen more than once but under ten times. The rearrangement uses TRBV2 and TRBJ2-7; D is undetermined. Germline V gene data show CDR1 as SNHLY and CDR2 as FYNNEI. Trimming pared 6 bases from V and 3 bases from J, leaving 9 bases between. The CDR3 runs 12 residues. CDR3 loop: CASRPGYYEQYF. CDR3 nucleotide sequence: TGTGCCAGCAGGCCTGGCTACTACGAGCAGTACTTC. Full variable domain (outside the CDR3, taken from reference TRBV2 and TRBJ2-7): EPEVTQTPSHQVTQMGQEVILRCVPISNHLYFYWYRQILGQKVEFLVSFYNNEISEKSEIFDDQFSVERPDGSNFTLKIRSTKLEDSAMYFCASRPGYYEQYFGPGTRLTVT.

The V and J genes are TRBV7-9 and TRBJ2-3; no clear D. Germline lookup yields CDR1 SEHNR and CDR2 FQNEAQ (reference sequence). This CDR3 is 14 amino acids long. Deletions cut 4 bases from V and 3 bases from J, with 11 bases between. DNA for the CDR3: TGTGCCAGCAGCTCGACCCGAACTACAGATACGCAGTATTTT. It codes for CASSSTRTTDTQYF.

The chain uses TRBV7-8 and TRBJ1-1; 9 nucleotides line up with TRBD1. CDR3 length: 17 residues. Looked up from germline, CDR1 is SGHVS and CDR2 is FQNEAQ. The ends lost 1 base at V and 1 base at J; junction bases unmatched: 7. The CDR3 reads CASSLVRTGEWNTEAFF. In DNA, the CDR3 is TGTGCCAGCAGCTTAGTTAGGACAGGGGAATGGAACACTGAAGCTTTCTTT.

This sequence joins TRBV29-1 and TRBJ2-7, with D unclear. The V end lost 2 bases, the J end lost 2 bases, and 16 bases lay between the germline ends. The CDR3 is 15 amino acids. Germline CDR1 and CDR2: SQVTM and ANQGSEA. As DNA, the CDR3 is TGCAGCGTTGAAAGGGTAAGGTCCACAGCCTACGAGCAGTACTTC. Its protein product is CSVERVRSTAYEQYF.

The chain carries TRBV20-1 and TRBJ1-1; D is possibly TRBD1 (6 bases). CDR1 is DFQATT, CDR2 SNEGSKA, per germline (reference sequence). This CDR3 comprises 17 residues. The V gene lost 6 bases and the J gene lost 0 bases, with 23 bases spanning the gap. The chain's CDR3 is CSAGELTGRYMNTEAFF. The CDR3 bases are TGCAGTGCCGGGGAACTGACAGGCCGCTATATGAACACTGAAGCTTTCTTT.

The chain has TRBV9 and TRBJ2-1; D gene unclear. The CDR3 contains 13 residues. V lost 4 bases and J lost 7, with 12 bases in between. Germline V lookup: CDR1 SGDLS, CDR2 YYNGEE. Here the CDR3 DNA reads TGTGCCAGCAGCTCCTATGGGGAAAATGAGCAGTTCTTC. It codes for CASSSYGENEQFF.

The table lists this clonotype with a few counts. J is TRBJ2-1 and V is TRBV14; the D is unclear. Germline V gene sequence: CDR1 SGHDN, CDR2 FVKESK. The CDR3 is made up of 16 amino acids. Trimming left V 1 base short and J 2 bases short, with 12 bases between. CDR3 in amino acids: CASSQVSSGTYNEQFF. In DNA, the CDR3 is TGTGCCAGCAGCCAAGTCTCGAGTGGGACCTACAATGAGCAGTTCTTC.

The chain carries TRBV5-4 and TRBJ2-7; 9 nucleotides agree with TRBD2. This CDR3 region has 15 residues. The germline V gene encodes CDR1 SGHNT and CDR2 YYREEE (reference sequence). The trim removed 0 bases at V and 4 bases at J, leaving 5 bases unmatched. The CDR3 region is CASSLDLAGTYEQYF. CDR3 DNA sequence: TGTGCCAGCAGCTTGGATCTAGCGGGAACTTACGAGCAGTACTTC.

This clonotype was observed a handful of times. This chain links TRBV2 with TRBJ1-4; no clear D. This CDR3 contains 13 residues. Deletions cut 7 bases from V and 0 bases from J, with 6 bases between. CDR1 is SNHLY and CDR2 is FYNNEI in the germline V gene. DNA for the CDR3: TGTGCCAGCACCGAAACAACTAATGAAAAACTGTTTTTT. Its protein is CASTETTNEKLFF.

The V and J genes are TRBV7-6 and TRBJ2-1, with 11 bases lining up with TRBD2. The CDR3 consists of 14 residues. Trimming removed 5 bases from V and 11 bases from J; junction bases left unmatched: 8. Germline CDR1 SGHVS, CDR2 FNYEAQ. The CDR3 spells CASSPGTSGTQQFF. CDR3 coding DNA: TGTGCCAGCAGCCCCGGGACTAGCGGAACCCAGCAGTTCTTC.